This T cell receptor (beta chain) originates from a study of T cell responses to AZD1222 COVID-19 vaccine. Regarding the study as a whole: Baseline seropositivity characterized only a handful of AZD1222 recipients.

V lost 0 bases, J lost 6 bases, and 8 bases lay in between. The CDR3 is 13 residues long. From germline, CDR1 is SGHDN and CDR2 FVKESK. Profiling relied on immunoSEQ multiplex PCR, and the TCRdb table lists in-frame clones only, not all of them. The table records about 84,000 clones, around 91% of them present only once. On this clone: Its target is not known.

The receptor comes from an adult in good health. The sample in question was peripheral blood, obtained on day 0 of AZD1222 vaccination. The rearrangement uses TRBV14 and TRBJ1-1; D unclear. CDR3 region: CASSQDLGAEAFF. CDR3 coding DNA: TGTGCCAGCAGCCAAGATCTGGGCGCTGAAGCTTTCTTT. Full variable domain (outside the CDR3, taken from reference TRBV14 and TRBJ1-1): EAGVTQFPSHSVIEKGQTVTLRCDPISGHDNLYWYRRVMGKEIKFLLHFVKESKQDESGMPNNRFLAERTGGTYSTLKVQPAELEDSGVYFCASSQDLGAEAFFGQGTRLTVV.